The 2 T cell receptor beta chains below were found in one sample sequenced in a study of cytomegalovirus exposure and HLA in healthy donors. Researchers ran the PCR with 60 Vbeta and 13 Jbeta primers. Using immunoSEQ multiplex PCR, the repertoire was profiled, and TCRdb retains in-frame clones only, with some absent. The sample holds 110,000 to 150,000 clones, 55% to 80% seen once. Sequenced: PBMCs. The receptors originated from a middle-aged woman in good health and CMV-seronegative.

The chain joins TRBV5-1 to TRBJ2-7, with D perhaps matching TRBD2 (6 bases). From germline, CDR1 is SGHRS and CDR2 YFSETQ. The V and J ends lost 5 bases and 5 bases respectively, with 14 bases between them. The CDR3 is 13 amino acids. CDR3 amino acids: CASSFGGGDEQYF. CDR3 bases: TGCGCCAGCAGTTTCGGAGGCGGGGACGAGCAGTACTTC.

This clone appeared a few times. The chain joins TRBV27 to TRBJ1-2; perhaps TRBD1 as D (5 bases). CDR1 is MNHEY and CDR2 is SMNVEV in the germline V gene (reference sequence). The CDR3 is made up of 14 amino acids. V shed 2 bases and J shed 4 bases, with 11 bases lying between them. The CDR3 region has the DNA TGTGCCAGCAGTTTACACGGGGGGGGCTATGGCTACACCTTC. The encoded protein is CASSLHGGGYGYTF.